This T cell receptor (beta chain) was profiled in a study of tumor-infiltrating lymphocytes in glioblastoma multiforme. The CDR3 extends over 12 amino acids. V lost 5 bases and J 9 bases, leaving 11 bases between the germline ends. Germline CDR1 SGHNT, CDR2 YENEEA. Three nested ARM-PCR rounds with V-beta and C-beta primers built TCRB libraries. TCRB cDNA was made from approximately 0.5 ug total RNA. These TCRB libraries lack any described unique molecular identifiers. A single record per CDR3 protein comes from TCRdb applying MiXCR to the multiplex PCR reads. The sample contains 10,000 or so distinct CDR3 sequences, more than 70% of which appear only once. Worth noting for this clonotype: Its antigen is still unknown.

Study-level results: The T cells in this sample were not sorted into functional subsets. TCR plus mutation findings rest on a single glioblastoma patient.

Sequenced sample: brain tumor tissue. This clonotype was sampled from a male donor with glioblastoma. The gene calls are TRBV11-3 and TRBJ2-1, with D perhaps matching TRBD1 (5 bases). The CDR3 here is CASSIGRGEQFF. The CDR3 nucleotides read TGTGCCAGCAGCATCGGAAGGGGTGAGCAGTTCTTC.